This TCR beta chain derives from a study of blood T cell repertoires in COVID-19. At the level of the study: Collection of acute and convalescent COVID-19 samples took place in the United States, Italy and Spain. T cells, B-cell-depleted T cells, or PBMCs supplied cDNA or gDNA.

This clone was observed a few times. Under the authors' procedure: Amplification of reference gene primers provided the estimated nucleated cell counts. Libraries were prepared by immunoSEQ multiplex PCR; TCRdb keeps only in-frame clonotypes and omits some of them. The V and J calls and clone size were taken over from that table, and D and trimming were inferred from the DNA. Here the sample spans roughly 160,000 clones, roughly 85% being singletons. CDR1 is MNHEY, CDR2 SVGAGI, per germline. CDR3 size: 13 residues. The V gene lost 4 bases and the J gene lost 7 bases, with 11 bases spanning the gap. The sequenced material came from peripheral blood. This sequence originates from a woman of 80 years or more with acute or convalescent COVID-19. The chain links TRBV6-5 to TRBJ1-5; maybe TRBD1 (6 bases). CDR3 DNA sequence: TGTGCCAGCAGTTCAGGGGTGGGCCAGCCCCAGCATTTT. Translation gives CASSSGVGQPQHF.